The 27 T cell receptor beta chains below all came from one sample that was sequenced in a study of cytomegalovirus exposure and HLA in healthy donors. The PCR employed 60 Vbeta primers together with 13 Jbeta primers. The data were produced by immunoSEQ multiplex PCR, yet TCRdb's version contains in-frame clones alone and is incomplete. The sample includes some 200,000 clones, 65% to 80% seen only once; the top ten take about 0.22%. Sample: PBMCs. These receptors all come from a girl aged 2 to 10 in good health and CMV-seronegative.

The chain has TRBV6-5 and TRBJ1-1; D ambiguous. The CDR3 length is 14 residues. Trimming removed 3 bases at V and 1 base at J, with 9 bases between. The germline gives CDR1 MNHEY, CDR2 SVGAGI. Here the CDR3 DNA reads TGTGCCAGCAGTTATGGTCCAGAGAACACTGAAGCTTTCTTT. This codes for CASSYGPENTEAFF.

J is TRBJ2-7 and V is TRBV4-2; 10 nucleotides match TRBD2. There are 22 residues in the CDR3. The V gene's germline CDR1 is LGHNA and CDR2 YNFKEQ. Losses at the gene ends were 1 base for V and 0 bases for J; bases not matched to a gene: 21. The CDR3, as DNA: TGTGCCAGCAGCCAAGCAGGAAAGGTAGAGACTAGCGGGCGGATCAGCTCCTACGAGCAGTACTTC. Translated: CASSQAGKVETSGRISSYEQYF.

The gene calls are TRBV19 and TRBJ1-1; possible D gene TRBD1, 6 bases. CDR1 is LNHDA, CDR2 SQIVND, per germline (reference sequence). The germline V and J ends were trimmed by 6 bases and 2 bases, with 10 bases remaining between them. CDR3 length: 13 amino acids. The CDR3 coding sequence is TGTGCCAGTAGGGACAGATTAAACACTGAAGCTTTCTTT. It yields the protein CASRDRLNTEAFF. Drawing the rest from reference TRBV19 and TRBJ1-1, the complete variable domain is DGGITQSPKYLFRKEGQNVTLSCEQNLNHDAMYWYRQDPGQGLRLIYYSQIVNDFQKGDIAEGYSVSREKKESFPLTVTSAQKNPTAFYLCASRDRLNTEAFFGQGTRLTVV.

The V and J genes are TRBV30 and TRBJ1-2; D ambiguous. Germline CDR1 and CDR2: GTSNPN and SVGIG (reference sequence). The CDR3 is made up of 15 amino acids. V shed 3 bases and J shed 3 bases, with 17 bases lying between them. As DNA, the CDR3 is TGTGCCTGGAGGGGGATGCGAGGGTTCGACTATGGCTACACCTTC. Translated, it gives CAWRGMRGFDYGYTF. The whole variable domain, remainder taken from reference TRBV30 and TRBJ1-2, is SQTIHQWPATLVQPVGSPLSLECTVEGTSNPNLYWYRQAAGRGLQLLFYSVGIGQISSEVPQNLSASRPQDRQFILSSKKLLLSDSGFYLCAWRGMRGFDYGYTFGSGTRLTVV.

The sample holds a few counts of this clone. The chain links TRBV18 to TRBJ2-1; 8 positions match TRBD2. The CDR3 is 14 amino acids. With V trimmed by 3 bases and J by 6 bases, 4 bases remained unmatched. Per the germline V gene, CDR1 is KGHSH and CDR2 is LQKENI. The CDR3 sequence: CASSPGLGPNEQFF. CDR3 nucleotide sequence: TGTGCCAGCTCACCGGGACTAGGACCCAATGAGCAGTTCTTC.

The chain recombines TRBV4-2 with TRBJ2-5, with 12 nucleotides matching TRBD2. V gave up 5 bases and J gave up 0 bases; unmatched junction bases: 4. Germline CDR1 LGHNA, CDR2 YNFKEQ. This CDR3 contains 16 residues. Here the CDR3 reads CASSTRTSGDQETQYF. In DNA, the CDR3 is TGTGCCAGCAGCACTCGGACTAGCGGGGACCAAGAGACCCAGTACTTC.

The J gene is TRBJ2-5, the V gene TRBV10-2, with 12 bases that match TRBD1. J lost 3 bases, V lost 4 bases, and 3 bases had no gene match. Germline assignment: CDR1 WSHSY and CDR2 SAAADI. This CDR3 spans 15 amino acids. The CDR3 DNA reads TGCGCCAGCAGTGCGGGGACAGGGGGCGAAGAGACCCAGTACTTC. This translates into CASSAGTGGEETQYF.

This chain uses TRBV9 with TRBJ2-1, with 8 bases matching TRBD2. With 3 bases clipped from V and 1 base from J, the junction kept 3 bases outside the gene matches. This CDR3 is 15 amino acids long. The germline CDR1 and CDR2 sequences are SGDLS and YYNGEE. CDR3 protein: CASSGRLASYNEQFF. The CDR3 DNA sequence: TGTGCCAGCAGCGGGAGACTAGCGTCCTACAATGAGCAGTTCTTC.

CDR3: CASSVGTGFMNTEAFF. The CDR3 DNA reads TGTGCCAGCAGTGTCGGGACAGGCTTCATGAACACTGAAGCTTTCTTT. This chain links TRBV6-1 with TRBJ1-1; TRBD1 matches at 8 bases. Germline V lookup: CDR1 MNHNS, CDR2 SASEGT. V shed 4 bases, J shed 0 bases, and the junction held 7 bases outside the gene matches. The CDR3 totals 16 residues.

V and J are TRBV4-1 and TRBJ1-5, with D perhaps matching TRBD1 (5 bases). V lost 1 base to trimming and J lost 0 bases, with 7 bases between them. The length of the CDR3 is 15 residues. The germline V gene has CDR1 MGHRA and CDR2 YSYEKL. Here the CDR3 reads CASSQGQGSNQPQHF. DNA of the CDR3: TGCGCCAGCAGCCAAGGGCAGGGTAGCAATCAGCCCCAGCATTTT.

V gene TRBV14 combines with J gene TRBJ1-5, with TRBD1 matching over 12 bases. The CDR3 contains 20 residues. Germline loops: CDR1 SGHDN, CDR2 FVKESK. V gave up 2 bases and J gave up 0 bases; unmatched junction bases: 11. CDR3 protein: CASSQSQGQGAPYSNQPQHF. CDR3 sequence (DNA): TGTGCCAGCAGCCAATCCCAGGGACAGGGGGCCCCCTATAGCAATCAGCCCCAGCATTTT.

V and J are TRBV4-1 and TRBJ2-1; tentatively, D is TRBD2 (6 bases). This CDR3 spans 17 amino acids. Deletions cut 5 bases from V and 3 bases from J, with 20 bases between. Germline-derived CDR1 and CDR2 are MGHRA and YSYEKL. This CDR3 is CASSKIGPGLRYNEQFF. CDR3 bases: TGCGCCAGCAGCAAAATAGGACCGGGACTCCGCTACAATGAGCAGTTCTTC.

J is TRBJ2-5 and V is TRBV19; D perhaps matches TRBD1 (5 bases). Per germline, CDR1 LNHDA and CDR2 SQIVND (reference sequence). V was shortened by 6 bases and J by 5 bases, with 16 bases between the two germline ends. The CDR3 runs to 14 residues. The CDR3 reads CASSNTGRGETQYF. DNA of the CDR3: TGTGCCAGTAGCAACACAGGAAGGGGTGAGACCCAGTACTTC.

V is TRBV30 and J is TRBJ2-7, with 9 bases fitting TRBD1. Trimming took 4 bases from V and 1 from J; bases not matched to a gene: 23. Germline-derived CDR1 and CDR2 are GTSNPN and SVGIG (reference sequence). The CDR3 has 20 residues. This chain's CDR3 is CAWTSTFFRQGGGVSYEQYF. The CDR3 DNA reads TGTGCCTGGACCTCAACCTTTTTTCGACAGGGGGGGGGTGTGTCCTACGAGCAGTACTTC.

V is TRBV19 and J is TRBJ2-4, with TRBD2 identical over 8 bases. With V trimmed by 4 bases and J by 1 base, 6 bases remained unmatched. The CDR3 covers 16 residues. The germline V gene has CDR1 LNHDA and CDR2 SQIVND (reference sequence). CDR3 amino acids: CASSTGLDHAKNIQYF. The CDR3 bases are TGTGCCAGTAGTACGGGACTAGACCACGCCAAAAACATTCAGTACTTC. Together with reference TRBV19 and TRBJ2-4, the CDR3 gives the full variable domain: DGGITQSPKYLFRKEGQNVTLSCEQNLNHDAMYWYRQDPGQGLRLIYYSQIVNDFQKGDIAEGYSVSREKKESFPLTVTSAQKNPTAFYLCASSTGLDHAKNIQYFGAGTRLSVL.

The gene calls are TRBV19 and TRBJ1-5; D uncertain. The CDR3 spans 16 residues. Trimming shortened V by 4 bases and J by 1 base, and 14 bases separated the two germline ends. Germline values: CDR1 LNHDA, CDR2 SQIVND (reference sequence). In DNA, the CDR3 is TGTGCCAGTAGTACCCCCGGTGACATAAGCAATCAGCCCCAGCATTTT. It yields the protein CASSTPGDISNQPQHF.

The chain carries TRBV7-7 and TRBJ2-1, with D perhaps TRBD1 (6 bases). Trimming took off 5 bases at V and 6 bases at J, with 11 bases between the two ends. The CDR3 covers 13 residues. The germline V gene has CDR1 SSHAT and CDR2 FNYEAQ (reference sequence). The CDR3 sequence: CASSAIGGNEQFF. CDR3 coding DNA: TGTGCCAGCAGCGCCATAGGGGGCAATGAGCAGTTCTTC.

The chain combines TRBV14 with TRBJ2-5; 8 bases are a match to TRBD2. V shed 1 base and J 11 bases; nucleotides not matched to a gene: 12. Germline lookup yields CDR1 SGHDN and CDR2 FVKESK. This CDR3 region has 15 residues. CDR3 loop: CASSQGVAGLAFQYF. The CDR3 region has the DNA TGTGCCAGCAGCCAAGGAGTTGCAGGACTAGCCTTTCAGTACTTC.

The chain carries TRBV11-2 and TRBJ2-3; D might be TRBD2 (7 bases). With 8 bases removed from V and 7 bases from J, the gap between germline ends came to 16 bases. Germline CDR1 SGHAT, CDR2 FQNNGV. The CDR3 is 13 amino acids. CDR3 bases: TGTGCCAGCGGGGGGGGCCCCCAGAATACGCAGTATTTT. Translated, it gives CASGGGPQNTQYF. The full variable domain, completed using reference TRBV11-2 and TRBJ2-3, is EAGVAQSPRYKIIEKRQSVAFWCNPISGHATLYWYQQILGQGPKLLIQFQNNGVVDDSQLPKDRFSAERLKGVDSTLKIQPAKLEDSAVYLCASGGGPQNTQYFGPGTRLTVL.

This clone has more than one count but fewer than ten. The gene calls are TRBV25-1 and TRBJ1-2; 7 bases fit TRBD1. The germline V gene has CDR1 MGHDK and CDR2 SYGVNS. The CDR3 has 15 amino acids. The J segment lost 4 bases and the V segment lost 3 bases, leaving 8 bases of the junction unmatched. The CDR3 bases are TGTGCCAGCAGTGAGACAGGGACCATTCTCTATGGCTACACCTTC. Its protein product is CASSETGTILYGYTF.

CDR3 loop: CASSLVGGQAPHGYTF. The CDR3 DNA follows: TGTGCCAGCAGCTTGGTAGGCGGACAGGCGCCCCATGGCTACACCTTC. The chain recombines TRBV5-6 with TRBJ1-2; 7 bases agree with TRBD1. The CDR3 spans 16 residues. V lost 0 bases to trimming and J lost 6 bases; unmatched junction nucleotides: 11. Germline CDR1 SGHDT, CDR2 YYEEEE.

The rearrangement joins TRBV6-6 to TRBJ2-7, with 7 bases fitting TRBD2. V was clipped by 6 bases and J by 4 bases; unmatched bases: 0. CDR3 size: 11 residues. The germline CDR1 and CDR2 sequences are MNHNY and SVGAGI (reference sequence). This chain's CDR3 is CASRGGYEQYF. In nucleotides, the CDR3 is TGTGCCAGCAGGGGAGGGTACGAGCAGTACTTC.

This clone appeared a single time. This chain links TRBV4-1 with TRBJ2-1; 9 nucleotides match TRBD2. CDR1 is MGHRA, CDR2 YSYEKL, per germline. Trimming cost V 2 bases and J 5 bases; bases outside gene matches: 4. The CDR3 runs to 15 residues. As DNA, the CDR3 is TGCGCCAGCAGCCAACCATTAGCGGGGGACAATGAGCAGTTCTTC. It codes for CASSQPLAGDNEQFF.

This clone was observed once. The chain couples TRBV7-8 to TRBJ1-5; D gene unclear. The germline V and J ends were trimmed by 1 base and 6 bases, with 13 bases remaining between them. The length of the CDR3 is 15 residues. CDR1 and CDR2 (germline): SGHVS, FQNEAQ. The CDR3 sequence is CASSLGSGFGQPQHF. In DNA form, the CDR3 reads TGTGCCAGCAGCTTAGGATCCGGGTTCGGTCAGCCCCAGCATTTT.

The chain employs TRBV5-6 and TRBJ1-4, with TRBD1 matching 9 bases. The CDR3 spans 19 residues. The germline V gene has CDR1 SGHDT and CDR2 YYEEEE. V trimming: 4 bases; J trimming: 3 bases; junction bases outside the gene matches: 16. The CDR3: CASSLRDRALSGSNEKLFF. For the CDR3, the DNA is TGTGCCAGCAGCCTCCGGGACAGGGCCCTTTCGGGGTCTAATGAAAAACTGTTTTTT.

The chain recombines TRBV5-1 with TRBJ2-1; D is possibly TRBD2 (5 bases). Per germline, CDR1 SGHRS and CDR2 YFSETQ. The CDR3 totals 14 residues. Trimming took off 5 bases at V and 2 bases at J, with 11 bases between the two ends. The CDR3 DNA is TGCGCCAGCAGTCCCAGCGGTCCCTACAATGAGCAGTTCTTC. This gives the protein CASSPSGPYNEQFF.

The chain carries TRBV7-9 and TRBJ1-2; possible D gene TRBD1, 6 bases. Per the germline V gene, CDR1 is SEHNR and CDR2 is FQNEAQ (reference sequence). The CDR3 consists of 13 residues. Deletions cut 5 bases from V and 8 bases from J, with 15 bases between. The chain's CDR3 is CASSPNRDFGYTF. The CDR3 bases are TGTGCCAGCAGCCCAAACAGGGATTTCGGCTACACCTTC.